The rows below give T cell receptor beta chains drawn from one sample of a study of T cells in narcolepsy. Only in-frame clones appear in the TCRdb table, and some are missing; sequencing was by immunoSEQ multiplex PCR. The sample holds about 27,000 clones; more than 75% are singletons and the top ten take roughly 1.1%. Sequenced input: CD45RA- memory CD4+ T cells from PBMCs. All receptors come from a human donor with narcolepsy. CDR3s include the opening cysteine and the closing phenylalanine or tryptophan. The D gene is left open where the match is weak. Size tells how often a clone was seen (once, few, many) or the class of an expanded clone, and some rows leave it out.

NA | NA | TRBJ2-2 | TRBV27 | CASRSRTANTGELFF | TGTGCCAGCAGAAGCCGGACCGCGAACACCGGGGAGCTGTTTTTT
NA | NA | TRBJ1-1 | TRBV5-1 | CASRQDSQNTEAFF | TGCGCCAGCAGACAGGACAGCCAGAACACTGAAGCTTTCTTT
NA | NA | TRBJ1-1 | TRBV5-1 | CASSLAAGALTEAFF | TGCGCCAGCAGCTTGGCCGCAGGGGCCCTGACTGAAGCTTTCTTT
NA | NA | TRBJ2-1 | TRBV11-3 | CASSLAAYNEQFF | TGTGCCAGCAGCTTGGCTGCTTACAATGAGCAGTTCTTC
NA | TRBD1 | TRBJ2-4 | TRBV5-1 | CASSTGVGQGWDIQYF | TGCGCCAGCAGCACTGGTGTTGGACAGGGGTGGGACATTCAGTACTTC
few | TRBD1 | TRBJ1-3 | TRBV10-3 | CAINPGQENTIYF | TGTGCCATCAATCCGGGACAGGAAAACACCATATATTTT
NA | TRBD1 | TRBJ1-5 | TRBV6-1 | CASSGQGGTQPQHF | TGTGCCAGCAGTGGACAGGGAGGGACTCAGCCCCAGCATTTT
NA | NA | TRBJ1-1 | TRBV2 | CASSSQGNTEAFF | TGTGCCAGCAGCTCACAGGGGAACACTGAAGCTTTCTTT
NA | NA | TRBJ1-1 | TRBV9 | CASSFQSNTEAFF | TGTGCCAGCAGCTTTCAATCGAACACTGAAGCTTTCTTT
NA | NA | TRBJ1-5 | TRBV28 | CASTRPTGQPQHF | TGTGCCAGCACACGTCCGACTGGGCAGCCCCAGCATTTT
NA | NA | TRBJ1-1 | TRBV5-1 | CASSPESGSYTEAFF | TGCGCCAGCAGCCCGGAATCAGGGTCTTACACTGAAGCTTTCTTT
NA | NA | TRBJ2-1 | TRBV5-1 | CASSSAGVGGNEQFF | TGCGCCAGCAGCTCCGCTGGGGTGGGGGGCAATGAGCAGTTCTTC
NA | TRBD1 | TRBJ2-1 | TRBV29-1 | CSVEGQSSYNEQFF | TGCAGCGTTGAGGGACAGAGCTCCTACAATGAGCAGTTCTTC
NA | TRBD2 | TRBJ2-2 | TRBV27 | CASSSRHRPGLAGSANTGELFF | TGTGCCAGCAGTTCGCGCCACCGCCCGGGACTAGCGGGGAGTGCGAACACCGGGGAGCTGTTTTTT
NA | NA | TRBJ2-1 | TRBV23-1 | CASSQSWTVPPPHNEQFF | TGCGCCAGCAGTCAATCGTGGACAGTTCCCCCCCCACACAATGAGCAGTTCTTC
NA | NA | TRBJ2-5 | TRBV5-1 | CASTKSSPGTRQETQYF | TGCGCCAGCACCAAGTCTAGTCCCGGGACAAGACAAGAGACCCAGTACTTC
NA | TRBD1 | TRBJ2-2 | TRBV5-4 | CASSGGTGPNTGELFF | TGTGCCAGCAGCGGGGGGACAGGCCCGAACACCGGGGAGCTGTTTTTT
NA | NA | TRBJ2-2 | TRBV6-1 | CASKTTSWSTGELFF | TGTGCCAGCAAGACAACTAGCTGGTCCACCGGGGAGCTGTTTTTT
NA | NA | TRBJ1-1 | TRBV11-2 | CASSLAVQWNTEAFF | TGTGCCAGCAGCTTAGCCGTCCAGTGGAACACTGAAGCTTTCTTT
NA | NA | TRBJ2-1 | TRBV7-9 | CASSRGGISYNEQFF | TGTGCCAGCAGCCGAGGGGGGATCTCCTACAATGAGCAGTTCTTC
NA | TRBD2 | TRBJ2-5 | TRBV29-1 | CSVTSGEETQYF | TGCAGCGTTACTAGCGGAGAAGAGACCCAGTACTTC
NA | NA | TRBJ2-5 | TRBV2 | CASSVDQQETQYF | TGTGCCAGCAGTGTGGACCAGCAAGAGACCCAGTACTTC
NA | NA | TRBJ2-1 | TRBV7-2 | CASSSQQGPQFF | TGTGCCAGCAGCTCCCAACAGGGTCCGCAGTTCTTC
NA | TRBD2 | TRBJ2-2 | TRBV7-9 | CAISRTSGNTGELFF | TGTGCCATCTCCAGGACTAGCGGAAACACCGGGGAGCTGTTTTTT
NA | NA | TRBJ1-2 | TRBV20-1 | CSARFGNGYTF | TGCAGTGCTAGATTTGGGAATGGCTACACCTTC
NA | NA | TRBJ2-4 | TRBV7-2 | CASSPEVENIQYF | TGTGCCAGCAGCCCCGAGGTGGAAAACATTCAGTACTTC
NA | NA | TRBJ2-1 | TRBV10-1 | CATSGSLNGEQFF | TGCGCCACCTCAGGGTCTCTGAATGGTGAGCAGTTCTTC